These T cell receptor beta chains were read from a single sample in a study of blood T cell repertoires in COVID-19. Only in-frame clones appear in the TCRdb table, and some are missing; sequencing was by immunoSEQ multiplex PCR. The sample shows 250,000 or so clones, about 85% of them seen only once. The source material was peripheral blood. The receptors originated from a man younger than 35 with active or convalescent COVID-19. CDR3s include the opening cysteine and the closing phenylalanine or tryptophan. Each record gives: J gene, D gene, clone size, V gene, CDR3 protein, CDR3 DNA. A D gene is named only where the DNA matches it firmly. Part of the rows lack a size; the others show once, few, many or a class for expanded clones.

TRBJ1-1	TRBD1	NA	TRBV12-3/TRBV12-4	CASSPTGDTEAFF	TGTGCCAGCAGCCCGACAGGGGACACTGAAGCTTTCTTT
TRBJ2-7	NA	NA	TRBV2	CASTSLAYEQYF	TGTGCCAGCACCTCACTAGCCTACGAGCAGTACTTC
TRBJ2-1	NA	NA	TRBV9	CASSPNFDEQFF	TGTGCCAGCAGTCCCAACTTCGATGAGCAGTTCTTC
TRBJ2-7	NA	NA	TRBV7-9	CASSLDKQYF	TGTGCCAGCAGCTTAGATAAGCAGTACTTC
TRBJ2-7	TRBD2	NA	TRBV6-2/TRBV6-3	CASSLGTSGEQYF	TGTGCCAGCAGTCTGGGGACTAGCGGGGAGCAGTACTTC
TRBJ2-1	TRBD1	NA	TRBV27	CASSHPTTGLAYNEQFF	TGTGCCAGCAGCCACCCAACGACAGGGCTCGCCTACAATGAGCAGTTCTTC
TRBJ2-1	TRBD1	NA	TRBV5-1	CASSLGQGFNEQFF	TGCGCCAGCAGCCTGGGACAGGGGTTCAATGAGCAGTTCTTC
TRBJ1-5	TRBD1	once	TRBV30	CAWSPGTGFGQPQHF	TGTGCCTGGAGTCCCGGGACAGGGTTTGGTCAGCCCCAGCATTTT
TRBJ1-5	NA	NA	TRBV21-1	CASSKEANRGIRCNQPQHF	TGTGCCAGCAGCAAAGAGGCGAATCGGGGAATTAGGTGCAATCAGCCCCAGCATTTT
TRBJ2-1	NA	NA	TRBV9	CASSALHLSSYNEQFF	TGTGCCAGCAGCGCCCTCCATCTAAGCTCCTACAATGAGCAGTTCTTC
TRBJ2-7	NA	NA	TRBV6-5	CASSYPQGGGEQYF	TGTGCCAGCAGTTACCCGCAGGGGGGAGGTGAGCAGTACTTC
TRBJ2-2	NA	few	TRBV4-3	CATSGDSGGELFF	TGCGCCACCTCAGGGGATTCCGGCGGGGAGCTGTTTTTT
TRBJ2-1	TRBD2	once	TRBV7-2	CASSLGLRGGIDNEQFF	TGTGCCAGCAGCTTAGGGCTGCGGGGGGGCATCGACAATGAGCAGTTCTTC
TRBJ2-7	TRBD1	NA	TRBV7-2	CASSLVGTGSPQGEQYF	TGTGCCAGCAGCTTAGTCGGGACAGGATCCCCTCAAGGCGAGCAGTACTTC
TRBJ1-3	NA	few	TRBV7-9	CASSSERLGDTIYF	TGTGCCAGCAGCTCTGAACGTTTAGGAGACACCATATATTTT
TRBJ2-7	TRBD1	NA	TRBV5-6	CASSLGSVGPGQGRSEQYF	TGTGCCAGCAGCTTGGGGAGTGTGGGACCGGGACAGGGTCGTTCGGAGCAGTACTTC
TRBJ2-1	TRBD1	NA	TRBV12-5	CASGLLIPGQGPGSEQFF	TGTGCTAGTGGTTTGCTAATCCCCGGACAGGGGCCAGGCTCCGAGCAGTTCTTC
TRBJ2-5	TRBD1	once	TRBV5-4	CASSLQGVQETQYF	TGTGCCAGCAGCTTACAGGGGGTACAAGAGACCCAGTACTTC
TRBJ1-6	TRBD1	NA	TRBV3-1/TRBV3-2	CASSQIPGQNSPLHF	TGTGCCAGCAGCCAAATACCGGGACAGAATTCACCCCTCCACTTT
TRBJ1-2	NA	NA	TRBV7-2	CASSRDLGRTNYGYTF	TGTGCCAGCAGCCGGGACTTAGGAAGAACTAACTATGGCTACACCTTC
TRBJ1-6	NA	few	TRBV12-3/TRBV12-4	CASSSSVSSPLHF	TGTGCCAGCAGTTCATCGGTTAGCTCACCCCTCCACTTT
TRBJ2-6	NA	NA	TRBV27	CASSSPISGANVLTF	TGTGCCAGCAGTTCCCCTATCTCTGGGGCCAACGTCCTGACTTTC
TRBJ1-1	TRBD1	NA	TRBV6-5	CASSIDRGGTEAFF	TGTGCCAGCAGCATCGACAGGGGGGGCACTGAAGCTTTCTTT
TRBJ1-1	NA	NA	TRBV19	CASSIERAEAFF	TGTGCCAGTAGTATAGAAAGAGCCGAAGCTTTCTTT
TRBJ1-2	NA	NA	TRBV12-3/TRBV12-4	CASSLSTLGYTF	TGTGCCAGCAGTTTAAGCACCCTTGGCTACACCTTC
TRBJ1-6	NA	few	TRBV5-8	CASSLNDRSSSPLHF	TGTGCCAGCAGCTTGAACGATAGAAGTAGTTCACCCCTCCACTTT
TRBJ1-1	NA	NA	TRBV6-5	CASSRSGLNTEAFF	TGTGCCAGCAGTAGATCAGGGTTGAACACTGAAGCTTTCTTT
TRBJ2-7	NA	NA	TRBV7-9	CASSLEHEQYF	TGTGCCAGCAGCTTAGAGCACGAGCAGTACTTC
TRBJ2-1	TRBD2	NA	TRBV11-3	CASSAASGGVNEQFF	TGTGCCAGCAGCGCGGCTAGCGGGGGGGTAAATGAGCAGTTCTTC
TRBJ2-7	TRBD2	NA	TRBV11-1	CASRLGLGDEQYF	TGTGCCAGCAGACTCGGACTAGGTGACGAGCAGTACTTC
TRBJ1-2	NA	NA	TRBV30	CAWNGEGYTF	TGTGCCTGGAATGGGGAGGGGTACACCTTC
TRBJ2-7	NA	NA	TRBV12-3/TRBV12-4	CASSSFRGGEQYF	TGTGCCAGCAGTTCCTTTAGAGGGGGCGAGCAGTACTTC
TRBJ1-4	NA	NA	TRBV20-1	CSASGLGGLGEKLFF	TGCAGTGCTAGTGGTCTAGGAGGGCTCGGGGAAAAACTGTTTTTT
TRBJ1-5	NA	NA	TRBV18	CASSPGGSRQPQHF	TGTGCCAGCTCACCGGGGGGATCTCGTCAGCCCCAGCATTTT
TRBJ2-5	TRBD2	NA	TRBV24-1	CATSVGTSGEETQYF	TGTGCCACCAGTGTTGGTACTAGCGGTGAAGAGACCCAGTACTTC
TRBJ2-7	NA	few	TRBV4-3	CASSPGLLGGEQYF	TGCGCCAGCAGCCCCGGGCTACTCGGGGGCGAGCAGTACTTC
TRBJ1-3	NA	NA	TRBV5-1	CASSSDPTGWGNTIYF	TGCGCCAGCAGCTCGGACCCTACAGGTTGGGGAAACACCATATATTTT
TRBJ2-7	TRBD2	NA	TRBV4-1	CASSQVGLAGGYEQYF	TGCGCCAGCAGCCAAGTAGGGCTAGCGGGGGGCTACGAGCAGTACTTC
TRBJ2-7	NA	NA	TRBV7-9	CASSPEGEQYF	TGTGCCAGCAGCCCAGAGGGCGAGCAGTACTTC
TRBJ1-1	TRBD1	NA	TRBV27	CASIPVMTAQGVGWDTEAFF	TGTGCCAGCATCCCCGTGATGACCGCGCAGGGGGTAGGGTGGGACACTGAAGCTTTCTTT
TRBJ1-5	NA	NA	TRBV5-8	CASSFRTTPPKSQHF	TGTGCCAGCAGCTTCCGGACTACTCCTCCTAAGTCCCAGCATTTT